One and the same sample provided the 19 T cell receptor beta chains below, sequenced in a study of shared clonotypes between healthy human individuals. The assay was immunoSEQ multiplex PCR, and TCRdb's table has in-frame clones only and misses some. Among under 2,500,000 clones, 90% to 97% were seen once, and the ten largest hold approximately 0.13%. Specimen: naive CD4+ T cells sorted from blood. Subset in this sample: CD45RA+ positively selected. All receptors come from a man aged 18 to 30 in good health.

Here the CDR3 reads CASRVTGGRAEAFF. CDR3 bases: TGTGCCAGCAGGGTTACAGGGGGTCGGGCTGAAGCTTTCTTT. The chain employs TRBV27 and TRBJ1-1; 8 bases are a match to TRBD1. The CDR3 has 14 residues. V gave up 6 bases and J gave up 6 bases; unmatched junction bases: 9. Germline V CDR1 and CDR2: MNHEY, SMNVEV (reference sequence).

This sequence joins TRBV5-1 and TRBJ1-4; perhaps TRBD1 as D (5 bases). Germline CDR1 and CDR2: SGHRS and YFSETQ. Between the trimmed V and J ends, which lost 0 bases and 2 bases, there was a span of 11 bases. This CDR3 is 16 amino acids long. CDR3 residues: CASSLAPGGTNEKLFF. CDR3 sequence (DNA): TGCGCCAGCAGCTTGGCCCCGGGGGGTACTAATGAAAAACTGTTTTTT.

The chain couples TRBV11-2 to TRBJ1-3; 8 nucleotides match TRBD1. The trim removed 3 bases at V and 0 bases at J, leaving 13 bases unmatched. CDR3 length equals 19 residues. The germline gives CDR1 SGHAT, CDR2 FQNNGV. The CDR3 sequence is CASSLLPGGQFISGNTIYF. The DNA of the CDR3 is TGTGCCAGCAGCTTGTTGCCAGGGGGCCAGTTCATCTCTGGAAACACCATATATTTT.

This clone has a single count. V gene TRBV5-1 combines with J gene TRBJ1-1; no clear D. Looked up from germline, CDR1 is SGHRS and CDR2 is YFSETQ. The CDR3 totals 15 residues. Trimming removed 2 bases at V and 6 bases at J, with 17 bases between. The CDR3 reads CASSFGDEGYAEAFF. The CDR3 DNA reads as TGCGCCAGCAGCTTTGGAGACGAAGGGTACGCTGAAGCTTTCTTT.

This clone was detected once. V is TRBV18 and J is TRBJ1-3; D is uncertain. Germline CDR1 is KGHSH and CDR2 is LQKENI. V was clipped by 6 bases and J by 0 bases, with 12 bases between them. This CDR3 has 15 amino acids. CDR3 in DNA: TGTGCCAGCTCCCCAGACGGTTTCTCTGGAAACACCATATATTTT. Translated, it gives CASSPDGFSGNTIYF.

The genes are TRBV27 and TRBJ1-6, with D unclear. V lost 3 bases, J lost 7 bases, and 10 bases lay in between. The CDR3 consists of 14 residues. Per germline, CDR1 MNHEY and CDR2 SMNVEV (reference sequence). DNA of the CDR3: TGTGCCAGCAGTTTGCAGAGTACGAATTCACCCCTCCACTTT. It yields the protein CASSLQSTNSPLHF.

In its sample, this clone was seen once. In DNA form, the CDR3 reads TGTGCCAGCAGGGCTAGCGGGAGAATTGGTACAGATACGCAGTATTTT. Translation gives CASRASGRIGTDTQYF. The J gene is TRBJ2-3, the V gene TRBV5-4; TRBD2 matches at 10 bases. CDR3 length equals 16 residues. Unmatched junction bases numbered 9, after V lost 5 bases and J lost 3 bases. Germline CDR1 SGHNT, CDR2 YYREEE (reference sequence).

The rearrangement joins TRBV5-1 to TRBJ2-7; no definite D call. CDR1 is SGHRS and CDR2 is YFSETQ in the germline V gene. CDR3 length: 13 residues. V lost 6 bases to trimming and J lost 3 bases, with 13 bases between them. CDR3 in amino acids: CASNFRDGYEQYF. The CDR3 bases are TGCGCCAGCAATTTCCGAGACGGCTACGAGCAGTACTTC.

The gene calls are TRBV5-6 and TRBJ2-7; D is undetermined. Germline V CDR1 and CDR2: SGHDT, YYEEEE. V gave up 3 bases and J gave up 0 bases, with 7 bases separating them. The CDR3 is 13 amino acids. CDR3 region: CASSSISSYEQYF. CDR3 sequence (DNA): TGTGCCAGCAGCTCTATCAGCTCCTACGAGCAGTACTTC. Supplemented by reference TRBV5-6 and TRBJ2-7, the full variable domain reads DAGVTQSPTHLIKTRGQQVTLRCSPKSGHDTVSWYQQALGQGPQFIFQYYEEEERQRGNFPDRFSGHQFPNYSSELNVNALLLGDSALYLCASSSISSYEQYFGPGTRLTVT.

The chain carries TRBV6-6 and TRBJ2-5; D unresolved. In germline, CDR1 is MNHNY, CDR2 SVGAGI (reference sequence). V lost 6 bases to trimming and J lost 7 bases, with 24 bases between them. The CDR3 runs to 16 residues. The CDR3 DNA follows: TGTGCCAGCAGATTCGCCGGTGGCGGCGCCGGCGCGACCCAGTACTTC. The encoded protein is CASRFAGGGAGATQYF.

This chain joins TRBV7-9 and TRBJ2-1; D uncertain. The germline CDR1 and CDR2 sequences are SEHNR and FQNEAQ (reference sequence). This CDR3 contains 12 residues. Trimming removed 2 bases at V and 6 bases at J, with 5 bases between. The CDR3 DNA reads TGTGCCAGCAGCTTAACGCTCAATGAGCAGTTCTTC. This gives the protein CASSLTLNEQFF.

The chain has TRBV6-5 and TRBJ2-2, with a possible D match to TRBD1 (5 bases). This CDR3 contains 14 residues. With 8 bases removed from V and 2 bases from J, the gap between germline ends came to 12 bases. Germline V gene sequence: CDR1 MNHEY, CDR2 SVGAGI. The DNA of the CDR3 is TGTGCCAGCGGGAAAAGGGGTAACACCGGGGAGCTGTTTTTT. Amino acid sequence: CASGKRGNTGELFF.

About this clone: Other DNA sequences within the sample encode an identical CDR3. In nucleotides, the CDR3 is TGTGCCAGCAGTGAGAACTCACCCCTCCACTTT. As protein: CASSENSPLHF. The chain couples TRBV2 to TRBJ1-6; no reliable D call. The CDR3 length is 11 residues. Germline CDR1 reads SNHLY; CDR2 reads FYNNEI. The V end lost 3 bases, the J end lost 10 bases, and 4 bases lay between the germline ends.

V gene TRBV10-2 combines with J gene TRBJ2-6; 8 bases map to TRBD2. Trimming took 6 bases from V and 2 from J; bases not matched to a gene: 0. Germline CDR1 WSHSY, CDR2 SAAADI. This CDR3 has 14 amino acids. This CDR3 is CASSGGAGANVLTF. Written as DNA, the CDR3 is TGCGCCAGCAGCGGGGGGGCTGGGGCCAACGTCCTGACTTTC.

The J gene is TRBJ2-7, the V gene TRBV2; TRBD1 agrees at 9 bases. Germline trimming cut 7 bases from V and 7 bases from J; bases unmatched to any gene: 11. In germline, CDR1 is SNHLY, CDR2 FYNNEI. The CDR3 is 14 residues long. In DNA form, the CDR3 reads TGTGCCAGCAAACAGGGGGCGGTAGTTGGGGAGCAGTACTTC. This encodes CASKQGAVVGEQYF.

CDR3 DNA sequence: TGTGCCAGCAGTCCTAACAGGGGTGGCGATGGCTACACCTTC. Its translation: CASSPNRGGDGYTF. The chain recombines TRBV6-5 with TRBJ1-2, with TRBD1 matching over 7 bases. This CDR3 has 14 residues. With 5 bases clipped from V and 6 bases from J, the junction kept 9 bases outside the gene matches. Germline-derived CDR1 and CDR2 are MNHEY and SVGAGI.

The chain recombines TRBV7-8 with TRBJ1-6, with 10 bases lining up with TRBD1. Trimming removed 5 bases from V and 6 bases from J; junction bases left unmatched: 7. The CDR3 length is 16 residues. CDR1 is SGHVS, CDR2 FQNEAQ, per germline. The CDR3 reads CASSRSRDRGNSPLHF. CDR3 nucleotides: TGTGCCAGCAGCCGATCCCGGGACAGGGGTAATTCACCCCTCCACTTT.

The chain recombines TRBV5-1 with TRBJ2-7; possible D gene TRBD1, 6 bases. Germline V CDR1 and CDR2: SGHRS, YFSETQ. Trimming removed 0 bases at V and 0 bases at J, with 16 bases between. The CDR3 spans 17 residues. The CDR3 loop is CASSLAPAGASSYEQYF. The CDR3 coding sequence is TGCGCCAGCAGCTTGGCCCCGGCAGGGGCCAGCTCCTACGAGCAGTACTTC.

The V and J genes are TRBV7-2 and TRBJ1-4; D may be TRBD1 (5 bases). There are 14 residues in the CDR3. The germline gives CDR1 SGHTA, CDR2 FQGNSA. The V and J ends lost 3 bases and 6 bases respectively, with 11 bases between them. The CDR3 protein is CASSLGGWDEKLFF. As DNA, the CDR3 is TGTGCCAGCAGCTTGGGGGGATGGGATGAAAAACTGTTTTTT.